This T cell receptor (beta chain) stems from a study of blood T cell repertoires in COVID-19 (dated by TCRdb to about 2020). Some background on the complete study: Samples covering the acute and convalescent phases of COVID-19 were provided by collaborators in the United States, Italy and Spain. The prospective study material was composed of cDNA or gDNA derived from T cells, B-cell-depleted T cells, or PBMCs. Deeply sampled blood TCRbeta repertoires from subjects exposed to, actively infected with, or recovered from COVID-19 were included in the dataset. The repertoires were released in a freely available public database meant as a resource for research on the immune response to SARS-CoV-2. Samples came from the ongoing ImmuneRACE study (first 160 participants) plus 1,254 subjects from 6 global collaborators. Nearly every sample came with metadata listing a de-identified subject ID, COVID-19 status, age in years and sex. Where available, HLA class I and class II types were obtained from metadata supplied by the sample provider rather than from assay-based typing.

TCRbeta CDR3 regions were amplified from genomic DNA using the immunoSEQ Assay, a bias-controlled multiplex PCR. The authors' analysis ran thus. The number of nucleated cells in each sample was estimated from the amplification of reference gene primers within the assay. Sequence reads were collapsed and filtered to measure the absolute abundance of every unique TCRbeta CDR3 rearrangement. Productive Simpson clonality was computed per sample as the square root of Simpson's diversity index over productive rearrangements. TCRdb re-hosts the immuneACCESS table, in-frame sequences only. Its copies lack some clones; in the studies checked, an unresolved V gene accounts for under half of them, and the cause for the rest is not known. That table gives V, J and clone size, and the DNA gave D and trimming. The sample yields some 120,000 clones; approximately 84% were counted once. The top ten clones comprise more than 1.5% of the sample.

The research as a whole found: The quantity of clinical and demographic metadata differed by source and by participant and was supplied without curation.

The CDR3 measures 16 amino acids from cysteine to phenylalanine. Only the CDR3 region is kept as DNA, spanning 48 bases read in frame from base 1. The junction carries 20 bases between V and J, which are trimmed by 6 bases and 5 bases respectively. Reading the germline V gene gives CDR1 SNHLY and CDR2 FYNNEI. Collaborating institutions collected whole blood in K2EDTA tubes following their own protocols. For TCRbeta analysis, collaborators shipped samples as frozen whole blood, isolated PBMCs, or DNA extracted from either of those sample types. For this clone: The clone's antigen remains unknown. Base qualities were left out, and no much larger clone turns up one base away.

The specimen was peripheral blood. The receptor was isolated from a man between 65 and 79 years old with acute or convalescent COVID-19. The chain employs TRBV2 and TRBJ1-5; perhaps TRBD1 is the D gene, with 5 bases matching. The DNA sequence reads TGTGCCAGCAGCGTGACAGCCGCTCACCCCTATCAGCCCCAGCATTTT. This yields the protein CASSVTAAHPYQPQHF.